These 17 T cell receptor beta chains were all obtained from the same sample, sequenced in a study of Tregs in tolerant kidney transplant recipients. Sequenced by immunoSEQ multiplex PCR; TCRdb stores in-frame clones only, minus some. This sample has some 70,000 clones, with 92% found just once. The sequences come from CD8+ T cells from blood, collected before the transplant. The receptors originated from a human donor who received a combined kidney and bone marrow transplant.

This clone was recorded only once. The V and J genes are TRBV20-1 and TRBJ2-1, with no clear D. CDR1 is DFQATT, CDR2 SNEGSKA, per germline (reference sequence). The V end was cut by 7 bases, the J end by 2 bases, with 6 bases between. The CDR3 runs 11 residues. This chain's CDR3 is CSVRAYNEQFF. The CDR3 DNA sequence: TGCAGTGTTCGGGCCTACAATGAGCAGTTCTTC.

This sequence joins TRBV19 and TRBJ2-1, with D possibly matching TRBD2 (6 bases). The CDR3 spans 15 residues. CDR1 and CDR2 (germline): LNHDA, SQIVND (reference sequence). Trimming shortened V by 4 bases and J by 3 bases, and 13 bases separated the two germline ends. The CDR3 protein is CASSKGLPLYNEQFF. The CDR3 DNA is TGTGCCAGTAGTAAGGGACTCCCCCTCTACAATGAGCAGTTCTTC.

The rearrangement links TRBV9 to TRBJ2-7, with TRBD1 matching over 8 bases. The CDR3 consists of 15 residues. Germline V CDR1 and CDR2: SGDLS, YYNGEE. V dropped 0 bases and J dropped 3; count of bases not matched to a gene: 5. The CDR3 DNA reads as TGTGCCAGCAGCGTAGCTCCGACAGGGGACTACGAGCAGTACTTC. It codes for CASSVAPTGDYEQYF.

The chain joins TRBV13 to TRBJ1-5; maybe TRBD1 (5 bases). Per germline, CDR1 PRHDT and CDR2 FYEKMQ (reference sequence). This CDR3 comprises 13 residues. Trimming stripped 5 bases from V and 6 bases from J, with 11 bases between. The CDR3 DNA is TGTGCCAGCAGCCGACAGAGAGGTCAGCCCCAGCATTTT. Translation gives CASSRQRGQPQHF.

The CDR3 sequence: CASSLGTTMNTEAFF. CDR3 nucleotides: TGTGCCAGCAGCCTCGGGACAACCATGAACACTGAAGCTTTCTTT. The V gene is TRBV27, the J gene TRBJ1-1; possibly TRBD1 for D (6 bases). Trimming removed 6 bases at V and 0 bases at J, with 14 bases between. The length of the CDR3 is 15 residues. Germline CDR1 MNHEY, CDR2 SMNVEV (reference sequence).

CDR3 nucleotides: TGTGCCAGCAGCAACAAGGGGATGGATCAGCCCCAGCATTTT. Its translation: CASSNKGMDQPQHF. V gene TRBV4-2 combines with J gene TRBJ1-5, with TRBD1 as a possible D gene (5 bases). CDR3 length: 14 residues. The V and J ends lost 5 bases and 5 bases respectively, with 13 bases between them. Per germline, CDR1 LGHNA and CDR2 YNFKEQ.

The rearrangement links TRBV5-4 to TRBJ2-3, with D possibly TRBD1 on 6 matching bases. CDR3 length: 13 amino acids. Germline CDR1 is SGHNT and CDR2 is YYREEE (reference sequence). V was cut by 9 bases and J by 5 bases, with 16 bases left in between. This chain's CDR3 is CATFWGRGDTQYF. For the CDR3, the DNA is TGTGCCACCTTTTGGGGGCGTGGAGATACGCAGTATTTT.

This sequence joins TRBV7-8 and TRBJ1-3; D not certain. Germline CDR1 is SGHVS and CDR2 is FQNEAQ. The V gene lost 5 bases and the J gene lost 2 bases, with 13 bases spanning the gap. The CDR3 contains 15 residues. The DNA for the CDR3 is TGTGCCAGCAGCCTTTCCGACATGACTGGAAACACCATATATTTT. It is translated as CASSLSDMTGNTIYF.

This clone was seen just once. The CDR3 protein is CASSSTGGVNTEAFF. CDR3 coding DNA: TGTGCCAGCAGCTCGACAGGGGGGGTGAACACTGAAGCTTTCTTT. The rearrangement links TRBV7-3 to TRBJ1-1, with 9 bases matching TRBD1. The germline V gene has CDR1 SGHTA and CDR2 FQGTGA. This CDR3 spans 15 amino acids. Trimming cost V 4 bases and J 0 bases; bases outside gene matches: 3.

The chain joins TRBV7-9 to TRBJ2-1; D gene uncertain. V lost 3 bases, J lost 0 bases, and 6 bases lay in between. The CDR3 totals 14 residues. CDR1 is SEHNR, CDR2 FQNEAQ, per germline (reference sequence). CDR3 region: CASSFPDSYNEQFF. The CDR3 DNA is TGTGCCAGCAGCTTCCCAGACTCCTACAATGAGCAGTTCTTC.

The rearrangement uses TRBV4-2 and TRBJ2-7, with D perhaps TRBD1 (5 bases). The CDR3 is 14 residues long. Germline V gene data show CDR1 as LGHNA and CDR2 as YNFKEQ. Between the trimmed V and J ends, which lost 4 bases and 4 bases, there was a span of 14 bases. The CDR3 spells CASSPAESGYEQYF. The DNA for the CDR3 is TGTGCCAGCAGCCCCGCAGAATCAGGGTACGAGCAGTACTTC.

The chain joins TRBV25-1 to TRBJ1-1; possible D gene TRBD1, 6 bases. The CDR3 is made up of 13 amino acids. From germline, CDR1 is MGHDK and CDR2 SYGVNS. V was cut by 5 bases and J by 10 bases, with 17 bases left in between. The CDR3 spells CASSFGQRQRAFF. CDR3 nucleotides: TGTGCCAGCAGTTTTGGACAGCGTCAAAGAGCTTTCTTT.

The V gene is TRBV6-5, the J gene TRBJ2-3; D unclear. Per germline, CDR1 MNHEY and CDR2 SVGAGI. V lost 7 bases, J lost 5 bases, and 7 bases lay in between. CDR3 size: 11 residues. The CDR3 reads CASTTGDTQYF. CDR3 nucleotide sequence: TGTGCCAGCACCACGGGAGATACGCAGTATTTT.

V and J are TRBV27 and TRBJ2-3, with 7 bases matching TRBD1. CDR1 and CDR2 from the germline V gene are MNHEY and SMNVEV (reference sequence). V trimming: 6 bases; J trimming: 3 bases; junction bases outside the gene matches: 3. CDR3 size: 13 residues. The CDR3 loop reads CASRQGLTDTQYF. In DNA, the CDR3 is TGTGCCAGCAGACAGGGGTTGACAGATACGCAGTATTTT.

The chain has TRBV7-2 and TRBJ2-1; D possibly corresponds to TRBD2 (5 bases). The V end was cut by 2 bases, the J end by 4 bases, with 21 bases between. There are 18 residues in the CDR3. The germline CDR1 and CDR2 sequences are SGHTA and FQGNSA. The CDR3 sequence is CASSLPSLSRGPYNEQFF. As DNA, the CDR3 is TGTGCCAGCAGCTTACCGTCCCTTAGTCGCGGGCCTTACAATGAGCAGTTCTTC. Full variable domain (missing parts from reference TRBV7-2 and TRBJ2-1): GAGVSQSPSNKVTEKGKDVELRCDPISGHTALYWYRQSLGQGLEFLIYFQGNSAPDKSGLPSDRFSAERTGGSVSTLTIQRTQQEDSAVYLCASSLPSLSRGPYNEQFFGPGTRLTVL.

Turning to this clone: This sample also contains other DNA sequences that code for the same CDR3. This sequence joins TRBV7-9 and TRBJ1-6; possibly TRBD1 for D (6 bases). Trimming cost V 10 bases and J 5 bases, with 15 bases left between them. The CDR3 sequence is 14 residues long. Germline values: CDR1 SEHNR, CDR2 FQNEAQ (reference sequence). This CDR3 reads CAIRPRGDNSPLHF. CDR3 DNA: TGTGCCATCAGACCCAGGGGCGATAATTCACCCCTCCACTTT.

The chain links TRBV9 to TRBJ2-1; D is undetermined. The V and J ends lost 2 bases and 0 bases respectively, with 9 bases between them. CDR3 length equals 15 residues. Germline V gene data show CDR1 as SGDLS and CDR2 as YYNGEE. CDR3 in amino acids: CASSVDFSSYNEQFF. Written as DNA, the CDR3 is TGTGCCAGCAGCGTTGACTTTAGCTCCTACAATGAGCAGTTCTTC.